What follows describes a single TCR beta chain. Its antigen is undetermined. The sample comes from a study of T-cell memory formation after mild COVID-19. The overall study: Largely donor-specific sequence clusters came from two donors.

Study results and caveats: Contracting CD4+ clones sat mainly in CM and EM; CD8+ in EMRA.

The CDR3 is 16 amino acids. Germline lookup yields CDR1 SGHTA and CDR2 FQGNSA. J gave up 2 bases and V 2 bases, and 6 bases lay outside the gene matches. TCRdb re-analysed the 5' RACE reads in MiXCR, keeping a single row per CDR3 protein. The profile covers roughly 130,000 distinct CDR3 sequences, with around 15% appearing a single time and 4.5% to 5.5% taken by the ten largest. The source material was PBMCs or a T cell subset sorted from them (not recorded which). This clonotype was obtained from a man aged 18 to 29 who had mild COVID-19 (a few samples of this study predate the infection). Cell type and time point are not known. The V call is TRBV7-2, the J call TRBJ2-3; TRBD2 matches 8 bases. The CDR3 DNA follows: TGTGCCAGCAGCTTAAACGGGGGGGTGGACACAGATACGCAGTATTTT. Protein: CASSLNGGVDTDTQYF.